The 9 T cell receptor beta chains listed next were all sequenced from one sample in a study of blood T cell repertoires in COVID-19. TCRdb's copy holds only in-frame clones and misses some; the assay was immunoSEQ multiplex PCR. The table lists around 120,000 clones, around nine tenths of them singletons, with less than 2% in the top ten. Sequenced input: peripheral blood. These receptors originate from a human donor with active COVID-19. The donor label of this sample is uncertain.

The chain uses TRBV6-2 or TRBV6-3 and TRBJ1-5; D remains unclear. The CDR3 length is 13 residues. V lost 2 bases, J lost 5 bases, and 7 bases lay in between. Germline V gene sequence: CDR1 MNHEY, CDR2 SVGEGT. Here the CDR3 reads CASSYTAYQPQHF. The CDR3 nucleotides are TGTGCCAGCAGTTACACAGCTTATCAGCCCCAGCATTTT.

This clone was observed a few times. This chain connects TRBV3-1 (or the pseudogene TRBV3-2) to TRBJ2-3; the D gene is possibly TRBD2 (5 bases). Germline-derived CDR1 and CDR2 are LGHDT and YNNKEL (reference sequence). V was trimmed by 1 base and J by 0 bases, leaving 8 bases between them. The CDR3 loop spans 15 amino acids. CDR3 loop: CASSQGGSSTDTQYF. The CDR3 DNA reads as TGTGCCAGCAGCCAAGGCGGGTCTAGCACAGATACGCAGTATTTT.

V is TRBV7-9 and J is TRBJ1-2, with a possible D match to TRBD1 (6 bases). There are 13 residues in the CDR3. Germline V gives CDR1 SEHNR, CDR2 FQNEAQ (reference sequence). V dropped 4 bases and J dropped 3 bases, with 9 bases sitting between them. CDR3 coding DNA: TGTGCCAGCAGCTCCACAGGGTACTATGGCTACACCTTC. It codes for CASSSTGYYGYTF.

This chain links TRBV27 with TRBJ2-2; D is undetermined. The germline V gene encodes CDR1 MNHEY and CDR2 SMNVEV (reference sequence). Trimming pared 5 bases from V and 7 bases from J, leaving 8 bases between. The CDR3 covers 12 residues. The DNA for the CDR3 is TGTGCCAGCAGTCCACAAAGCGGGGAGCTGTTTTTT. Amino acid sequence: CASSPQSGELFF.

This chain links TRBV5-4 with TRBJ1-1, with 7 bases matching TRBD1. V was pared by 2 bases and J by 4 bases, with 8 bases of the junction left unmatched. Per germline, CDR1 SGHNT and CDR2 YYREEE (reference sequence). This CDR3 contains 15 residues. This chain's CDR3 is CASSFIDREGTEAFF. CDR3 nucleotides: TGTGCCAGCAGCTTTATAGACAGGGAAGGCACTGAAGCTTTCTTT. Using reference TRBV5-4 and TRBJ1-1 for the parts outside the CDR3, the full variable domain is ETGVTQSPTHLIKTRGQQVTLRCSSQSGHNTVSWYQQALGQGPQFIFQYYREEENGRGNFPPRFSGLQFPNYSSELNVNALELDDSALYLCASSFIDREGTEAFFGQGTRLTVV.

The chain couples TRBV6-2 or TRBV6-3 to TRBJ1-2; TRBD1 might be the D (6 bases). V dropped 2 bases and J dropped 1 base, with 14 bases sitting between them. There are 16 residues in the CDR3. The V gene's germline CDR1 is MNHEY and CDR2 SVGEGT. The CDR3 DNA reads TGTGCCAGCAGTTACCCACGCCTGGACAGTAACTATGGCTACACCTTC. Translated, it gives CASSYPRLDSNYGYTF.

The chain has TRBV21-1 and TRBJ1-5. TRBV21-1 is a pseudogene segment. CDR3 size: 16 residues. Here the CDR3 DNA reads TGTGCCAGCAGCAAGTCGCTTATAGAGGGCAATCAGCCCCAGCATTTT. This gives the protein CASSKSLIEGNQPQHF.

This chain connects TRBV5-1 to TRBJ2-3; 8 bases are shared with TRBD2. The CDR3 is 16 amino acids. Unmatched junction bases numbered 7, after V lost 4 bases and J lost 0 bases. The germline CDR1 and CDR2 sequences are SGHRS and YFSETQ. The CDR3, as DNA: TGCGCCAGCAGCAGCCTGGCGGGGGGTAGCACAGATACGCAGTATTTT. Its translation: CASSSLAGGSTDTQYF.

This clone was detected a few times. The chain uses TRBV4-3 and TRBJ1-5, with D possibly TRBD1 on 5 matching bases. V lost 1 base and J lost 7, with 14 bases in between. Germline CDR1 and CDR2: LGHNA and YSLEER. The CDR3 totals 15 residues. DNA for the CDR3: TGCGCCAGCAGCCAAGTCTTTAGGGGTGGGCAGCCCCAGCATTTT. This gives the protein CASSQVFRGGQPQHF.